This TCR beta chain stems from a study of fetal regulatory T cell absence and autoimmunity. Overall study context: Without clinical diabetes, IPEX patients showed exocrine pancreas autoimmunity. Study-wide points: Pancreas and cord blood did not differ much in TRB family usage. Some top pancreas TCR clones were over 80-fold enriched versus cord blood.

The CDR3 covers 14 residues. Germline V gene lookup returns CDR1 SGHKS and CDR2 YYEKEE (reference sequence). V lost 3 bases and J 4 bases, leaving 12 bases between the germline ends. Sequencing used immunoSEQ multiplex PCR; TCRdb keeps in-frame clones, though not all of them. The sample consists of some 44,000 clones, 70% to 85% of them appearing once. As for this clone: The antigen is unknown.

The rearrangement joins TRBV5-5 to TRBJ2-3; D call uncertain. The sample comprised cord blood. The TCR was taken from a newborn boy with IPEX syndrome. CDR3 protein: CASSSGSPADTQYF. In DNA form, the CDR3 reads TGTGCCAGCAGCTCCGGCAGCCCCGCAGATACGCAGTATTTT.